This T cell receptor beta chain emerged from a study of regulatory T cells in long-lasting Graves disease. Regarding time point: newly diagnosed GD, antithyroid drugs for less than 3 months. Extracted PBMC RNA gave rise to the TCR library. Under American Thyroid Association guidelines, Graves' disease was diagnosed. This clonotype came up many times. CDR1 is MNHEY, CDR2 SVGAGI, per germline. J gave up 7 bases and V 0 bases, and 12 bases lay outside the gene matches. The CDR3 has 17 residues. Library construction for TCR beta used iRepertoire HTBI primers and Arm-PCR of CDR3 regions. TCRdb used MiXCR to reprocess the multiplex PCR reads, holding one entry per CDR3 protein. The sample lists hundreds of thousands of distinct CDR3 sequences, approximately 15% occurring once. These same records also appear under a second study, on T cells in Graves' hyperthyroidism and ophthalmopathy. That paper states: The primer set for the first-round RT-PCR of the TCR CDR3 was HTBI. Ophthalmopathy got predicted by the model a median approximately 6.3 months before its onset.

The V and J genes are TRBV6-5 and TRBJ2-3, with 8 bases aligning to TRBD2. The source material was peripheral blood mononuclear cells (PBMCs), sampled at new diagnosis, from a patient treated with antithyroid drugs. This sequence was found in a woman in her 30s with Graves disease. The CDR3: CASSYSSSGSLPYTQYF. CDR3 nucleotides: TGTGCCAGCAGTTACTCATCAAGCGGGAGTTTGCCTTATACGCAGTATTTT.